The 2 T cell receptor beta chains listed next were all sequenced from one sample in a study of control samples from healthy donors and cancer patients. Sequenced by immunoSEQ multiplex PCR; TCRdb stores in-frame clones only, minus some. The sample consists of 150,000 to 190,000 clones, over 90% of them appearing once. The specimen sequenced was blood. These TCRs come from a man in his fifties or sixties in good health.

The chain carries TRBV5-1 and TRBJ2-7; 8 nucleotides line up with TRBD2. Germline CDR1 is SGHRS and CDR2 is YFSETQ. The CDR3 is 13 amino acids. After removal of 3 bases from V and 7 bases from J, the junction contained 6 bases not matched to a gene. The CDR3 bases are TGCGCCAGCAGCTCTCGGGAGGGTAGGGAGCAGTACTTC. Protein sequence: CASSSREGREQYF.

The chain is built from TRBV7-6 and TRBJ2-2; TRBD1 agrees at 11 bases. The CDR3 runs to 18 residues. Germline-derived CDR1 and CDR2 are SGHVS and FNYEAQ. Trimming at V came to 1 base and at J to 1 base, leaving 5 bases not matched to a gene. CDR3 coding DNA: TGTGCCAGCAGCTTAGGAGGACAGGGGGCTAGGAACACCGGGGAGCTGTTTTTT. Encoded protein: CASSLGGQGARNTGELFF. Full variable domain (missing parts from reference TRBV7-6 and TRBJ2-2): GAGVSQSPRYKVTKRGQDVALRCDPISGHVSLYWYRQALGQGPEFLTYFNYEAQQDKSGLPNDRFSAERPEGSISTLTIQRTEQRDSAMYRCASSLGGQGARNTGELFFGEGSRLTVL.